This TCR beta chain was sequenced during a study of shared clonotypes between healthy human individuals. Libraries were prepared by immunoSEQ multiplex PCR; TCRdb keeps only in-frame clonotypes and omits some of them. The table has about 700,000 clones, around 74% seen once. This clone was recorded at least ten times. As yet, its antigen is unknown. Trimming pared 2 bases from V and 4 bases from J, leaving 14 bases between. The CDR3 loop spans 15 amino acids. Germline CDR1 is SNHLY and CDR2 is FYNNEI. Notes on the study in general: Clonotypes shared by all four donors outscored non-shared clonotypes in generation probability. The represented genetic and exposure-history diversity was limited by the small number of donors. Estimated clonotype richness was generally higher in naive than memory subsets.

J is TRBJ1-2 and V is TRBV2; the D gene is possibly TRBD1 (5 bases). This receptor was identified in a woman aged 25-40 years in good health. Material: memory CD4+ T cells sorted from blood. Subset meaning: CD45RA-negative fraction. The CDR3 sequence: CASSEWSGGGYGYTF. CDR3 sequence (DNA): TGTGCCAGCAGTGAATGGAGTGGCGGGGGCTATGGCTACACCTTC. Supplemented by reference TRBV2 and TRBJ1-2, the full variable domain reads EPEVTQTPSHQVTQMGQEVILRCVPISNHLYFYWYRQILGQKVEFLVSFYNNEISEKSEIFDDQFSVERPDGSNFTLKIRSTKLEDSAMYFCASSEWSGGGYGYTFGSGTRLTVV.